This T cell receptor beta chain originates from a study of Graves' ophthalmopathy and Graves' hyperthyroidism. Ophthalmopathy donors were characterized by moderate-to-severe activity, CAS of at least 3, NOSPECS of at least 4, and duration under 3 months. Pregnancy or lactation, uncontrolled infections and other autoimmune diseases were grounds for excluding patients. As diagnostic evidence, clinical symptoms, serum thyroxine, TRAb, thyroid ultrasound and orbital computed tomography were relied upon. Someone took the PBMCs out of 10 ml of fresh peripheral blood. Germline V CDR1 and CDR2: SGHVS, FQNEAQ. V lost 1 base and J lost 3; bases outside the gene matches: 2. The CDR3 has 14 amino acids. This clonotype was seen ten or more times. Investigators amplified TCR beta CDR3 regions from RNA transcripts. Second-round multiplex PCR followed a first-round RT-PCR using HTBI primers. From the multiplex PCR reads, TCRdb called clonotypes with MiXCR, one entry per CDR3 protein. The data contain about 400,000 distinct CDR3 sequences, approximately 20% of them seen just once; the ten biggest clones take up about 1.4%.

The chain couples TRBV7-8 to TRBJ2-7; TRBD1 agrees at 8 bases. This TCR derives from a woman between 18 and 30 years old with Graves' ophthalmopathy. The sample taken for sequencing was peripheral blood. In DNA, the CDR3 is TGTGCCAGCAGCTTAGGGGACAGGAACTACGAGCAGTACTTC. It codes for CASSLGDRNYEQYF.